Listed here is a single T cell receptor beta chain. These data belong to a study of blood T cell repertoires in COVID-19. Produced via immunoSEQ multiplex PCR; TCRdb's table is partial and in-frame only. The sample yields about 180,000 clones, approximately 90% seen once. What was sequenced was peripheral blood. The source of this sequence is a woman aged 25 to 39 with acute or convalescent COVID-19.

Here the CDR3 DNA reads TGTGCCAGCAGTTTAATTCGGACAGGGGGGGTCGGGGAGCTGTTTTTT. It yields the protein CASSLIRTGGVGELFF. The chain carries TRBV28 and TRBJ2-2; 10 bases fit TRBD1. This CDR3 has 16 residues. Germline CDR1 is MDHEN and CDR2 is SYDVKM. The V segment lost 2 bases and the J segment 7 bases; nucleotides outside the gene matches: 7.